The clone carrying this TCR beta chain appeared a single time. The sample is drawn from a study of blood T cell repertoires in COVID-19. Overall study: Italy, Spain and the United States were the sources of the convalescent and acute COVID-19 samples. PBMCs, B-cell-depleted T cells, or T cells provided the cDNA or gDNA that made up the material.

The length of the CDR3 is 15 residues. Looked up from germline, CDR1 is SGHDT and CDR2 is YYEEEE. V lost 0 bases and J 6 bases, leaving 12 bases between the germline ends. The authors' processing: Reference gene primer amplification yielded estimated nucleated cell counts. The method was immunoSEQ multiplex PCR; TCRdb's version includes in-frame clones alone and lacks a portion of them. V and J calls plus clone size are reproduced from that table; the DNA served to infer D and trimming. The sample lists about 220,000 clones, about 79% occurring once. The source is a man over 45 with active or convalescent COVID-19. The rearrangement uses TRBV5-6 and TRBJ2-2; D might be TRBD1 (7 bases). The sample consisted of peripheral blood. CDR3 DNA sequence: TGTGCCAGCAGCTTGGGAGGAGGGGGCTCCGGGGAGCTGTTTTTT. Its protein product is CASSLGGGGSGELFF.